The clone carrying this T cell receptor (beta chain) was recorded many times. Its antigen is as yet unknown. The CDR3 loop spans 15 amino acids. Per germline, CDR1 SGHRS and CDR2 YFSETQ. Trimming took off 0 bases at V and 3 bases at J, with 12 bases between the two ends. These data come from a study of response to subunit inactivated influenza vaccine. Study-level points and caveats: Authors suggested few new T cells are recruited by each seasonal influenza vaccination.

TCRdb re-analysed the RT-PCR reads in MiXCR, keeping a single row per CDR3 protein. There are roughly 500,000 distinct CDR3 sequences in the sample; 16% occur only once, and roughly 3.1% lies in the top ten. The origin of this receptor is a man in his fifties or sixties who received an inactivated influenza vaccine. This chain uses TRBV5-1 with TRBJ1-2; D unresolved. The source material was CD4+ T cells sorted from PBMCs, sampled approximately 25 months after vaccination. CDR3 protein: CASSLVAGSHYGYTF. The DNA for the CDR3 is TGCGCCAGCAGCTTGGTTGCGGGTAGCCACTATGGCTACACCTTC.